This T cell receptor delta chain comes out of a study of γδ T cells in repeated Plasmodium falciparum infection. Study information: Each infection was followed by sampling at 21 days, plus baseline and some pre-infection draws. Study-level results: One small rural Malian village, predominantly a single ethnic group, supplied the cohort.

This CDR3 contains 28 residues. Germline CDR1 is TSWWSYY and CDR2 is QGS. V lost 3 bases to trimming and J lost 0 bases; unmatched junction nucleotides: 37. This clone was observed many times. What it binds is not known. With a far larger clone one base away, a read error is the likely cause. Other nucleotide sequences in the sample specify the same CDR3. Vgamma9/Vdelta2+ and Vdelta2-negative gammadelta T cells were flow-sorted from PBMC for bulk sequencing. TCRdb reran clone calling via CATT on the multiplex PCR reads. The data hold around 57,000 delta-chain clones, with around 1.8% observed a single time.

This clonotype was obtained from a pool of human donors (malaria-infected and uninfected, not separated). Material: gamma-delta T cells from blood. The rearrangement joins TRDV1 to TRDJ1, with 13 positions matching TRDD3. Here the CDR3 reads CALGELSHGFLREPYWGIRRAYTDKLIF. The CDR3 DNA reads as TGTGCTCTTGGGGAGCTTAGTCATGGGTTCCTAAGGGAGCCGTACTGGGGGATACGTAGGGCGTACACCGATAAACTCATCTTT.